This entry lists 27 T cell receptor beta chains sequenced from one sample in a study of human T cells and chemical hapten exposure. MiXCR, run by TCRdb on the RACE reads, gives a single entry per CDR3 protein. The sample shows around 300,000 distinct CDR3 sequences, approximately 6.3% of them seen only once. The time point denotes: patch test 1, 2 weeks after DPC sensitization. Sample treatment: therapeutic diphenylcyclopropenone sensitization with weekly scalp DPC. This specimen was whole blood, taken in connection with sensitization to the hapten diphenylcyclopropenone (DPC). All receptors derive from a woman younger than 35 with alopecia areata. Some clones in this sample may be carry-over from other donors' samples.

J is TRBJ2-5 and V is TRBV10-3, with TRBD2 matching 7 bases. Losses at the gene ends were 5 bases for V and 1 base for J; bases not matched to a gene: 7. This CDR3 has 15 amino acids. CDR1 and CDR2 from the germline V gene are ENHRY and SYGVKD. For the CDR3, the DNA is TGTGCCATCAGTTCCCTTGGCGGGGGCCAAGAGACCCAGTACTTC. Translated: CAISSLGGGQETQYF.

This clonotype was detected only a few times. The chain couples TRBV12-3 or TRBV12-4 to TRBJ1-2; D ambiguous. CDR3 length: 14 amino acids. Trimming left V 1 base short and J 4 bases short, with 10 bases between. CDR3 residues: CASSLGVWGYGYTF. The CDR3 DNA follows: TGTGCCAGCAGTTTAGGGGTGTGGGGCTATGGCTACACCTTC.

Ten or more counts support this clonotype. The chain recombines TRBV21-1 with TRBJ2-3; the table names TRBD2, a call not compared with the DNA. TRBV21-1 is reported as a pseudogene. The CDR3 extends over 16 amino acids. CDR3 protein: CASSKTAGGPVDTQYF. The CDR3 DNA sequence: TGTGCCAGCAGCAAAACCGCGGGGGGGCCAGTAGATACGCAGTATTTT.

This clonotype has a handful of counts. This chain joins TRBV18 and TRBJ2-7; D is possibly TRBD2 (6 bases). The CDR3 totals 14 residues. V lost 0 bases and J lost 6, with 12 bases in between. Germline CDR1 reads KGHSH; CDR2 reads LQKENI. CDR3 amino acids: CASSPPGLSGEQYF. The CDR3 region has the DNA TGTGCCAGCTCACCACCGGGACTCTCTGGCGAGCAGTACTTC.

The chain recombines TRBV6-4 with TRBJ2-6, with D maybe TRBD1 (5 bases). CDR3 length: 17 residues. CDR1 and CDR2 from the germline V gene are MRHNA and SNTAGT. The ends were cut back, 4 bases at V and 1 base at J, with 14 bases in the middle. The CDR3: CASSAQGEGSGANVLTF. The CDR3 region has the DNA TGTGCCAGCAGTGCCCAGGGCGAAGGGTCTGGGGCCAACGTCCTGACTTTC.

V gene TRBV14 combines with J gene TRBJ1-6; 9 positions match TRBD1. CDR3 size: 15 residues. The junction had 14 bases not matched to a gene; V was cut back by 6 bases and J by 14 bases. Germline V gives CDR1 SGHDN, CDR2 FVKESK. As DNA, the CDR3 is TGTGCCAGCAGTTCACCGGGACAGGGCTTTGTGGCCCTCCACTTT. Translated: CASSSPGQGFVALHF.

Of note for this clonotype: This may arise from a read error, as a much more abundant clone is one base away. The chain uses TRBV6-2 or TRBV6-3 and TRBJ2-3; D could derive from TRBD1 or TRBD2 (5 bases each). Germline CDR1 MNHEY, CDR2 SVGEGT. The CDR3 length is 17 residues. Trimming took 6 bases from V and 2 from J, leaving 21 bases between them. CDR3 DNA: TGTGCCAGCAGCTACGGGACCTCCCTATGGGACACAGATACGCAGTATTTT. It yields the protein CASSYGTSLWDTDTQYF.

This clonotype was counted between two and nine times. Here the CDR3 reads CASSPRDSYEVRLRGNTIYF. CDR3 in DNA: TGTGCCAGCAGCCCCCGGGACAGCTATGAGGTGCGCCTCCGTGGAAACACCATATATTTT. The chain couples TRBV9 to TRBJ1-3; TRBD1 matches at 7 bases. Germline trimming cut 4 bases from V and 3 bases from J; bases unmatched to any gene: 22. Per the germline V gene, CDR1 is SGDLS and CDR2 is YYNGEE. This CDR3 is 20 amino acids long.

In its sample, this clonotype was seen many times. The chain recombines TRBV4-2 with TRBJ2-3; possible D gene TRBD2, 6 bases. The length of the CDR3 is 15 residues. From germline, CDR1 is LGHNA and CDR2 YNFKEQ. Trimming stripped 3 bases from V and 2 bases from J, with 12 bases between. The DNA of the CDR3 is TGTGCCAGCAGCCACGGGGGACGGTCCACAGATACGCAGTATTTT. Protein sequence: CASSHGGRSTDTQYF.

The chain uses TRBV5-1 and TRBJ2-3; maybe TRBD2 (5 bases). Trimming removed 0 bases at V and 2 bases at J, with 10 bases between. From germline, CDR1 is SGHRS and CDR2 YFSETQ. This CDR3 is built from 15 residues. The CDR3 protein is CASSLDSGPTDTQYF. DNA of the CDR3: TGCGCCAGCAGCTTGGACAGCGGTCCCACAGATACGCAGTATTTT. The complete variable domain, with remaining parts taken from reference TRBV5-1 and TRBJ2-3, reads KAGVTQTPRYLIKTRGQQVTLSCSPISGHRSVSWYQQTPGQGLQFLFEYFSETQRNKGNFPGRFSGRQFSNSRSEMNVSTLELGDSALYLCASSLDSGPTDTQYFGPGTRLTVL.

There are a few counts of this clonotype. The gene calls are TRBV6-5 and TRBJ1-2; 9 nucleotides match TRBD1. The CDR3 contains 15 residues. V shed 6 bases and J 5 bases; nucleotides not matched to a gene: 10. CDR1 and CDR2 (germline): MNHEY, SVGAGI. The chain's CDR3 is CASRIPGQGNYGYTF. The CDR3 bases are TGTGCCAGCAGAATTCCTGGACAGGGGAATTATGGCTACACCTTC.

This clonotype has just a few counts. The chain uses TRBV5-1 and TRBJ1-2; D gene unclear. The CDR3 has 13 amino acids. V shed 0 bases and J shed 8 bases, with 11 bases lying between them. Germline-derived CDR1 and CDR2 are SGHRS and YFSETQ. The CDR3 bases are TGCGCCAGCAGCTTGGAAGGTGGGAGCGGCTACACCTTC. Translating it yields CASSLEGGSGYTF.

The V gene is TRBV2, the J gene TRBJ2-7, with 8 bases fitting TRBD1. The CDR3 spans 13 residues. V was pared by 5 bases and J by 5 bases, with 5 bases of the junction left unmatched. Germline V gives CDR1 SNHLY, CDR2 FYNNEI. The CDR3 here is CASSQGAWHEQYF. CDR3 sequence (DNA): TGTGCCAGCAGTCAGGGGGCCTGGCACGAGCAGTACTTC.

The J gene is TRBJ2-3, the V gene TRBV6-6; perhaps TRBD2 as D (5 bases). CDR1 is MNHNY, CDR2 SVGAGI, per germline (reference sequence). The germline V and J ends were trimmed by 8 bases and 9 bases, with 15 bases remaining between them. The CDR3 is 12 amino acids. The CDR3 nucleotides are TGTGCCAGCTGTACTAGGGAGAGAACGCAGTATTTT. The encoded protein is CASCTRERTQYF.

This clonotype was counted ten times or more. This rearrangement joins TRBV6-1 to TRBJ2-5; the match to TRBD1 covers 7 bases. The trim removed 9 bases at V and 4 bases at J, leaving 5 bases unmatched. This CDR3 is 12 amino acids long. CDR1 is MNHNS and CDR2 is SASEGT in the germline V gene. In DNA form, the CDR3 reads TGTGCCAGTACAGGGGCCCGAGAGACCCAGTACTTC. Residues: CASTGARETQYF.

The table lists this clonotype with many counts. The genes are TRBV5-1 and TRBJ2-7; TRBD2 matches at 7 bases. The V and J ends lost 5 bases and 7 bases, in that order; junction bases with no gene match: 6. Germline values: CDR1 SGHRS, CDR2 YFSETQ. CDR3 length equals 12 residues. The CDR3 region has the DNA TGCGCCAGCAGGGGAGGGTTAAGGGAGCAGTACTTC. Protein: CASRGGLREQYF.

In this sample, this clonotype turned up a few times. CDR3 residues: CASSRSGGVYGELFF. In nucleotides, the CDR3 is TGTGCCAGCAGCCGTAGCGGGGGGGTATACGGGGAGCTGTTTTTT. The rearrangement joins TRBV7-8 to TRBJ2-2; 11 nucleotides match TRBD2. This CDR3 is built from 15 residues. Per germline, CDR1 SGHVS and CDR2 FQNEAQ. Trimming took 5 bases from V and 7 from J; bases not matched to a gene: 6.

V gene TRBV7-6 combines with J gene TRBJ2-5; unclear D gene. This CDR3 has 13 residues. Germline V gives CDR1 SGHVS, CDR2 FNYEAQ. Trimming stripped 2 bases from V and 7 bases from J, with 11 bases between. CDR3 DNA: TGTGCCAGCAGCTTATCCCAGAGAATGACCCAGTACTTC. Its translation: CASSLSQRMTQYF.

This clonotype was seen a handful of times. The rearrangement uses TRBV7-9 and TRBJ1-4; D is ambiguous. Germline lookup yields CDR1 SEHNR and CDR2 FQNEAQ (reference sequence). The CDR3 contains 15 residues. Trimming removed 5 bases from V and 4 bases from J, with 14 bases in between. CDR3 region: CASSPLDPNNEKLFF. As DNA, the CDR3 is TGTGCCAGCAGCCCGTTAGACCCCAATAATGAAAAACTGTTTTTT.

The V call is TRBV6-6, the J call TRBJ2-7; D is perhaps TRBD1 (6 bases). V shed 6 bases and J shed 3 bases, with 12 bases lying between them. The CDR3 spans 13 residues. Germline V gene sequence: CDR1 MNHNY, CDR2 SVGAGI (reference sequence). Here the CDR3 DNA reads TGTGCCAGCAGCCGCGACAGGAACTACGAGCAGTACTTC. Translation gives CASSRDRNYEQYF.

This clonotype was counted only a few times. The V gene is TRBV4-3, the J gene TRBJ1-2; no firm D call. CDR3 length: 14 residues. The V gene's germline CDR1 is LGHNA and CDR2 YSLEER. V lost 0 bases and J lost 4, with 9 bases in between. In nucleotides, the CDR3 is TGCGCCAGCAGCCAAGAGTTACGGGGCTATGGCTACACCTTC. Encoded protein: CASSQELRGYGYTF.

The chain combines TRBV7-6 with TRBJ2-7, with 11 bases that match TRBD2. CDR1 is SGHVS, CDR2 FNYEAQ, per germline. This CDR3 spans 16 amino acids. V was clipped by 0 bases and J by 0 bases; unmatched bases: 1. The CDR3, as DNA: TGTGCCAGCAGCTTAGCGGGACTAGCGGCCTCCTACGAGCAGTACTTC. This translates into CASSLAGLAASYEQYF.

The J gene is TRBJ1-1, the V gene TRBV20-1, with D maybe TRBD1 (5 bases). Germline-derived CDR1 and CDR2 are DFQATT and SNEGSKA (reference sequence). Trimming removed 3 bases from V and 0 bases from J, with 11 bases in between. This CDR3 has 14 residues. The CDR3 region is CSASEGNMNTEAFF. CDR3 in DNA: TGCAGTGCTAGTGAGGGGAATATGAACACTGAAGCTTTCTTT.

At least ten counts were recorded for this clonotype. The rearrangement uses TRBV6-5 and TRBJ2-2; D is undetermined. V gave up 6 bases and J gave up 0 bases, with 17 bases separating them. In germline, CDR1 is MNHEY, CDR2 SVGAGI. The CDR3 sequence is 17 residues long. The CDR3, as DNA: TGTGCCAGCAGCCTCAGTGTTGCGGACGCGAACACCGGGGAGCTGTTTTTT. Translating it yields CASSLSVADANTGELFF.

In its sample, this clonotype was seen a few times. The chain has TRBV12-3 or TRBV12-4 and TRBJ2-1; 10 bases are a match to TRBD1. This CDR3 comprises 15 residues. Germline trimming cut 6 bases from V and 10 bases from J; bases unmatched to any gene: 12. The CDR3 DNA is TGTGCCAGCAGCCCTACCCGGGACAGGGGAGGAGAGCAGTTCTTC. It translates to CASSPTRDRGGEQFF.

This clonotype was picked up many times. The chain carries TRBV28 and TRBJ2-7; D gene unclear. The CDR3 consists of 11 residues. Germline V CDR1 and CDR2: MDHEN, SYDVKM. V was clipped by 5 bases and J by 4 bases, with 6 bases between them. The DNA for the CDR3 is TGTGCCAGCAGTGTCCAGTACGAGCAGTACTTC. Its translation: CASSVQYEQYF.

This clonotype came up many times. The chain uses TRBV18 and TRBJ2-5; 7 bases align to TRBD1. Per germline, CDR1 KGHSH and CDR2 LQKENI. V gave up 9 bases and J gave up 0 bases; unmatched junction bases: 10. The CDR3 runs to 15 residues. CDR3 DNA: TGTGCCAGTCGACAGGGCCTCGGTGACCAAGAGACCCAGTACTTC. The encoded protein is CASRQGLGDQETQYF.